This TCR beta chain stems from a study of CD8+ T cells in alopecia areata. The CDR3 is 13 residues long. Germline assignment: CDR1 MGHRA and CDR2 YSYEKL. Trimming took 0 bases from V and 8 from J, leaving 10 bases between them. Study-wide results and limits: Sequencing of scalp tissue also captures the resident alphabeta T cells of normal skin.

On this clone itself: Its antigen remains unidentified.

cDNA prepared by RNA extraction and subsequent reverse transcription served as the template for sequencing. Measured with immunoSEQ multiplex PCR; TCRdb has only the in-frame clones, and not every one. The data hold more than 100,000 clones, with roughly half observed a single time. This chain links TRBV4-1 with TRBJ1-1; D call uncertain. Sequencing input: CD4+ T cells sorted from blood. This clonotype was obtained from a human donor in good health. The CDR3 loop reads CASSQEVGREAFF. The CDR3 DNA reads TGCGCCAGCAGCCAAGAAGTGGGGAGAGAAGCTTTCTTT.